The 15 T cell receptor beta chains below were found in one sample sequenced in a study of cytomegalovirus exposure and HLA in healthy donors. The PCR had 60 Vbeta and 13 Jbeta primers. Data came from immunoSEQ multiplex PCR; TCRdb stores just in-frame clones and leaves some out. The sample holds 80,000 to 95,000 clones, 75% to 80% seen once. Sequencing was performed on PBMCs. The receptors stem from a female donor in good health and CMV-seronegative.

The V and J genes are TRBV7-8 and TRBJ2-2; a weak D match, TRBD1 (5 bases). This CDR3 has 17 amino acids. Germline V lookup: CDR1 SGHVS, CDR2 FQNEAQ. V gave up 4 bases and J gave up 1 base, with 16 bases separating them. The chain's CDR3 is CASSSPSSRVNTGELFF. The CDR3 region has the DNA TGTGCCAGCAGCTCCCCCTCGAGCAGGGTGAACACCGGGGAGCTGTTTTTT.

J is TRBJ1-6 and V is TRBV18, with D possibly being TRBD1 (5 bases). V was pared by 2 bases and J by 10 bases, with 12 bases between. Germline CDR1 KGHSH, CDR2 LQKENI. The CDR3 is 14 amino acids. CDR3 region: CASSPAGRDSPLHF. CDR3 DNA: TGTGCCAGCTCACCAGCCGGGAGGGACTCACCCCTCCACTTT.

The CDR3 DNA reads TGTGCCAGCAGGATACGGGAGGGGGCCTACAATGAGCAGTTCTTC. Protein: CASRIREGAYNEQFF. The V call is TRBV6-5, the J call TRBJ2-1, with 8 bases identical to TRBD2. Germline values: CDR1 MNHEY, CDR2 SVGAGI. The length of the CDR3 is 15 residues. With 6 bases clipped from V and 2 bases from J, the junction kept 6 bases outside the gene matches.

The chain joins TRBV13 to TRBJ1-4, with TRBD1 matching 7 bases. Germline loops: CDR1 PRHDT, CDR2 FYEKMQ (reference sequence). CDR3 size: 17 residues. Losses at the gene ends were 3 bases for V and 3 bases for J; bases not matched to a gene: 10. The CDR3 spells CASSLRTGTDSNEKLFF. The CDR3 nucleotides read TGTGCCAGCAGCTTGAGGACAGGAACCGACTCTAATGAAAAACTGTTTTTT.

V usage is TRBV2 and J usage is TRBJ1-4, with 11 bases aligning to TRBD1. J gave up 7 bases and V 4 bases, and 8 bases lay outside the gene matches. The germline V gene has CDR1 SNHLY and CDR2 FYNNEI. The CDR3 is 16 amino acids. This CDR3 is CASSVRTGGASEKLFF. CDR3 nucleotide sequence: TGTGCCAGCAGTGTAAGGACAGGGGGCGCGAGTGAAAAACTGTTTTTT.

This clone appeared a single time. Other DNA sequences in the sample encode the same CDR3. The chain carries TRBV7-3 and TRBJ1-1; D gene ambiguous. Trimming removed 4 bases from V and 4 bases from J, with 4 bases in between. The CDR3 totals 11 residues. Germline CDR1 is SGHTA and CDR2 is FQGTGA. The DNA of the CDR3 is TGTGCCAGCAGCTCGGGCACTGAAGCTTTCTTT. This sequence encodes CASSSGTEAFF.

This sequence joins TRBV10-3 and TRBJ1-5; D not certain. Trimming left V 6 bases short and J 2 bases short, with 29 bases between. Germline V gene sequence: CDR1 ENHRY, CDR2 SYGVKD. This CDR3 is built from 20 residues. CDR3 nucleotide sequence: TGTGCCATCAGAACGAGTCATCGAGGTATTAATGCTCTCTGCAATCAGCCCCAGCATTTT. It yields the protein CAIRTSHRGINALCNQPQHF.

This chain joins TRBV19 and TRBJ1-5; TRBD1 might be the D (6 bases). Germline V lookup: CDR1 LNHDA, CDR2 SQIVND (reference sequence). V dropped 7 bases and J dropped 2 bases, with 15 bases sitting between them. The CDR3 sequence is 15 residues long. The CDR3 sequence: CASKGIGGGNQPQHF. The CDR3, as DNA: TGTGCCAGTAAAGGGATTGGGGGCGGCAATCAGCCCCAGCATTTT.

The rearrangement uses TRBV6-5 and TRBJ1-2; 9 bases align to TRBD1. V shed 5 bases and J 9 bases; nucleotides not matched to a gene: 10. The CDR3 covers 14 residues. The germline V gene has CDR1 MNHEY and CDR2 SVGAGI. The CDR3 loop is CASSRMGQGTSYTF. In DNA, the CDR3 is TGTGCCAGCAGTAGAATGGGACAGGGCACTAGCTACACCTTC.

The rearrangement links TRBV7-9 to TRBJ1-1; the D gene is possibly TRBD1 (5 bases). Germline V lookup: CDR1 SEHNR, CDR2 FQNEAQ (reference sequence). V lost 1 base and J 0 bases, leaving 12 bases between the germline ends. The CDR3 covers 16 residues. CDR3 sequence (DNA): TGTGCCAGCAGCTTAGGCCTGGGGGGGGTGAACACTGAAGCTTTCTTT. Protein sequence: CASSLGLGGVNTEAFF.

This chain uses TRBV7-8 with TRBJ1-5, with 8 bases fitting TRBD1. V dropped 6 bases and J dropped 4; count of bases not matched to a gene: 5. This CDR3 comprises 14 residues. Germline CDR1 reads SGHVS; CDR2 reads FQNEAQ. The DNA for the CDR3 is TGTGCCAGCAGTCCACGGACAGGGAATCAGCCCCAGCATTTT. It translates to CASSPRTGNQPQHF. Using reference TRBV7-8 and TRBJ1-5 for the parts outside the CDR3, the full variable domain is GAGVSQSPRYKVAKRGQDVALRCDPISGHVSLFWYQQALGQGPEFLTYFQNEAQLDKSGLPSDRFFAERPEGSVSTLKIQRTQQEDSAVYLCASSPRTGNQPQHFGDGTRLSIL.

This clone was counted only a few times. The chain links TRBV27 to TRBJ2-6, with TRBD1 as a possible D gene (5 bases). Germline V gene lookup returns CDR1 MNHEY and CDR2 SMNVEV (reference sequence). This CDR3 comprises 15 residues. V was cut by 4 bases and J by 2 bases, with 9 bases left in between. The CDR3 sequence: CASSWGLAGANVLTF. CDR3 nucleotides: TGTGCCAGCAGTTGGGGCTTGGCTGGGGCCAACGTCCTGACTTTC.

This clone was found a few times. The V and J genes are TRBV5-1 and TRBJ1-1; D ambiguous. Trimming cost V 1 base and J 1 base, with 11 bases left between them. The CDR3 length is 15 residues. The V gene's germline CDR1 is SGHRS and CDR2 YFSETQ. The CDR3 region is CASSLMGSGNTEAFF. For the CDR3, the DNA is TGCGCCAGCAGCTTGATGGGAAGCGGGAACACTGAAGCTTTCTTT.

This chain connects TRBV5-6 to TRBJ2-7; a possible D gene is TRBD2 (6 bases). V was cut by 6 bases and J by 2 bases, with 15 bases left in between. The length of the CDR3 is 14 residues. Per the germline V gene, CDR1 is SGHDT and CDR2 is YYEEEE. CDR3 sequence: CASTPGRGTYEQYF. CDR3 sequence (DNA): TGTGCCAGCACCCCGGGACGGGGGACCTACGAGCAGTACTTC. Full variable domain (missing parts from reference TRBV5-6 and TRBJ2-7): DAGVTQSPTHLIKTRGQQVTLRCSPKSGHDTVSWYQQALGQGPQFIFQYYEEEERQRGNFPDRFSGHQFPNYSSELNVNALLLGDSALYLCASTPGRGTYEQYFGPGTRLTVT.

The rearrangement links TRBV5-1 to TRBJ2-7; D perhaps matches TRBD1 (6 bases). CDR3 size: 15 residues. V was cut by 0 bases and J by 3 bases, with 13 bases left in between. From germline, CDR1 is SGHRS and CDR2 YFSETQ. CDR3 nucleotide sequence: TGCGCCAGCAGCTTGGAGTCGGGACACGTCTACGAGCAGTACTTC. This encodes CASSLESGHVYEQYF.